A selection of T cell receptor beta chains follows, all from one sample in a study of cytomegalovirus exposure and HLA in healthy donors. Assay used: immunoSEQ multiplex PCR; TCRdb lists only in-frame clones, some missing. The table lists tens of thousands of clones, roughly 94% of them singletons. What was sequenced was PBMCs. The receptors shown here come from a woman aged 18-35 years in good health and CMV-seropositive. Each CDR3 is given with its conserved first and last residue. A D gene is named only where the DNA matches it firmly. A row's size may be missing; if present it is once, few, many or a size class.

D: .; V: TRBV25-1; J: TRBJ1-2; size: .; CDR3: CASSELDSYGYTF; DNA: TGTGCCAGCAGTGAATTGGACAGCTATGGCTACACCTTC
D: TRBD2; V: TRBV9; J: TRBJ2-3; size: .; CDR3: CASSRTSGGLTDTQYF; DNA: TGTGCCAGCAGCCGGACTAGCGGGGGGCTCACAGATACGCAGTATTTT
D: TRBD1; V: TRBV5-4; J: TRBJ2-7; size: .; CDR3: CASSAQDRVNYEQYF; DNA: TGTGCCAGCAGTGCCCAGGACAGGGTAAACTACGAGCAGTACTTC
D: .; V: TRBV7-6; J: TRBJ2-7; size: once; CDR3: CASSSFDGRYRTYEQYF; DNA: TGTGCCAGCAGCTCCTTCGATGGCAGGTATCGGACCTACGAGCAGTACTTC
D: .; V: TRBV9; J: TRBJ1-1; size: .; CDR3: CASSVAAGDPLFEAFF; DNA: TGTGCCAGCAGCGTAGCTGCGGGCGATCCCCTCTTTGAAGCTTTCTTT
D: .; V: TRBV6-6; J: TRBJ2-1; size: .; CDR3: CASSYSTGYREQFF; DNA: TGTGCCAGCAGTTACTCGACGGGTTATCGTGAGCAGTTCTTC
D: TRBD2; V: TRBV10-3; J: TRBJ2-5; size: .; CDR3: CAINQRGGLQETQYF; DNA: TGTGCCATCAACCAGCGGGGGGGCCTCCAAGAGACCCAGTACTTC
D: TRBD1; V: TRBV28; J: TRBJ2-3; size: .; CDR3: CASSLGQGATDTQYF; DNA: TGTGCCAGCAGCCTGGGACAGGGGGCAACAGATACGCAGTATTTT
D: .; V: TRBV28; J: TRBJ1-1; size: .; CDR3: CASSYVPRAEAFF; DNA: TGTGCCAGCAGTTACGTCCCCCGCGCTGAAGCTTTCTTT
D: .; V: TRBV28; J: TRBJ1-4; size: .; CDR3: CASSKPQGATNEKLFF; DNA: TGTGCCAGCAGCAAGCCACAGGGAGCAACTAATGAAAAACTGTTTTTT
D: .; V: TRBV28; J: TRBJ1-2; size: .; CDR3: CASSETGDGYTF; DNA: TGTGCCAGCAGTGAGACGGGGGATGGCTACACCTTC
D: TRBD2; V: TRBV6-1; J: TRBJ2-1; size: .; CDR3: CASSAMTSGYNEQFF; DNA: TGTGCCAGCAGTGCCATGACTAGCGGGTACAATGAGCAGTTCTTC
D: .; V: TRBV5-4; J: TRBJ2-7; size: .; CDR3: CASSFSQGGSYEQYF; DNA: TGTGCCAGCAGCTTCTCGCAGGGTGGATCCTACGAGCAGTACTTC
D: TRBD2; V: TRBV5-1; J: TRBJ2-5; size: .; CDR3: CASSLAGGPSETQYF; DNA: TGTGCCAGCAGCTTAGCGGGAGGGCCCTCGGAGACCCAGTACTTC
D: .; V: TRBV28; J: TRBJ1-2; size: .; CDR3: CASSLQSGRYGYTF; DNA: TGTGCCAGCAGCCTACAGAGTGGAAGGTATGGCTACACCTTC
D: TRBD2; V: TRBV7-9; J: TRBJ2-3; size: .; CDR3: CASSLALSGAASTDTQYF; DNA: TGTGCCAGCAGCTTAGCGCTTAGCGGGGCGGCGAGCACAGATACGCAGTATTTT
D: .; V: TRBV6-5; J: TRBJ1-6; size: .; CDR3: CASKRGRAYNSPLHF; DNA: TGTGCCAGCAAAAGGGGTAGGGCCTATAATTCACCCCTCCACTTT
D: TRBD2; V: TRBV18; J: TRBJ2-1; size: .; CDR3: CASSPGTSGGAYNEQFF; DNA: TGTGCCAGCTCACCTGGGACTAGCGGGGGGGCATACAATGAGCAGTTCTTC
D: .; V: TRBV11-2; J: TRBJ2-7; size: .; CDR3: CASSFSGLIYEQYF; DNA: TGTGCCAGCAGCTTTTCGGGACTGATATACGAGCAGTACTTC
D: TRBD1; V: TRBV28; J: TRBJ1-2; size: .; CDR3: CASSFSGTGGSRDGYTF; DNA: TGTGCCAGCAGTTTTTCCGGGACAGGGGGTAGTAGGGATGGCTACACCTTC
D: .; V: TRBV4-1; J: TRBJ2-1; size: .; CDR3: CASSGGQTFYNEQFF; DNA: TGCGCCAGCAGCGGAGGACAGACGTTTTACAATGAGCAGTTCTTC
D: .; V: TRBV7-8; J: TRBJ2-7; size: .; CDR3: CASSSRGGSYEQYF; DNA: TGTGCCAGCAGCTCAAGGGGAGGCTCCTACGAGCAGTACTTC
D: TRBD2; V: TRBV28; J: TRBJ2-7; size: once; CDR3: CASSPGLAGYEQYF; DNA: TGTGCCAGCAGTCCCGGACTAGCGGGCTACGAGCAGTACTTC
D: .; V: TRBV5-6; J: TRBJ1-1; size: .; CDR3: CASSLSGGIGNTEAFF; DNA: TGTGCCAGCAGCTTGTCTGGAGGGATAGGGAACACTGAAGCTTTCTTT
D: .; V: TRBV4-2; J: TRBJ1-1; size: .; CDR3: CASSQTRGMNTEAFF; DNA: TGTGCCAGCAGCCAAACCAGGGGAATGAACACTGAAGCTTTCTTT
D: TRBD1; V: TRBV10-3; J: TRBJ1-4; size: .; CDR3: CAISEGQGGEKLFF; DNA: TGTGCCATCAGTGAGGGACAGGGTGGAGAAAAACTGTTTTTT
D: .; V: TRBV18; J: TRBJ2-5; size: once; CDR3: CASSPQMEGAGKETQYF; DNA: TGTGCCAGCTCACCCCAAATGGAGGGGGCAGGGAAAGAGACCCAGTACTTC
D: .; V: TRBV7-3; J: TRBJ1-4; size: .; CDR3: CASSPGAASNEKLFF; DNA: TGTGCCAGCAGCCCAGGGGCAGCCTCTAATGAAAAACTGTTTTTT
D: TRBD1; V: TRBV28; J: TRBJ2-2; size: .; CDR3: CASRTGTGKAGELFF; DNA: TGTGCCAGCAGGACCGGGACAGGGAAAGCCGGGGAGCTGTTTTTT
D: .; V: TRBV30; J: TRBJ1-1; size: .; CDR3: CAWSVLLMRISNTEAFF; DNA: TGTGCCTGGAGTGTACTCCTAATGCGGATCTCGAACACTGAAGCTTTCTTT
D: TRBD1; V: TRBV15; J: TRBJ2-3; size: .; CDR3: CATSRAPGQGGGDTQYF; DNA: TGTGCCACCAGCAGAGCCCCGGGACAGGGAGGTGGAGATACGCAGTATTTT
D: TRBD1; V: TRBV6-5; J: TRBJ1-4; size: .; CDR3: CASSRGQGFNEKLFF; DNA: TGTGCCAGCAGCCGAGGACAGGGATTTAATGAAAAACTGTTTTTT
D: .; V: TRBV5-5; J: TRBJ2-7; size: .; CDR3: CASSLQGLEQYF; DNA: TGTGCCAGCAGCTTGCAGGGACTCGAGCAGTACTTC
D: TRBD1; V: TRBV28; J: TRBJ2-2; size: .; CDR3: CASSLLQGDIGELFF; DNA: TGTGCCAGCAGTTTATTACAGGGGGATATCGGGGAGCTGTTTTTT
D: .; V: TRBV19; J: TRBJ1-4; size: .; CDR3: CATTGYPNEKLFF; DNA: TGTGCCACCACAGGGTACCCTAATGAAAAACTGTTTTTT
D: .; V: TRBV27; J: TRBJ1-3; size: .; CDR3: CASSQGVPGNTIYF; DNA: TGTGCCAGCAGCCAAGGGGTGCCCGGAAACACCATATATTTT
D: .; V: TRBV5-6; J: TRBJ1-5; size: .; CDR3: CASSLLGEGQPQHF; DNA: TGTGCCAGCAGCTTGCTCGGGGAAGGGCAGCCCCAGCATTTT
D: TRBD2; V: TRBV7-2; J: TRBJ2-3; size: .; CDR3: CASSLRRLAGPTDTQYF; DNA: TGTGCCAGCAGCTTAAGGCGGCTAGCGGGACCCACAGATACGCAGTATTTT
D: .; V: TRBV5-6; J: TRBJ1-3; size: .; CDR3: CASSLYRDLGGGNTIYF; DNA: TGTGCCAGCAGCCTTTACCGGGACCTCGGAGGGGGAAACACCATATATTTT
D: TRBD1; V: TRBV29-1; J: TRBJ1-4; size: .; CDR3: CSVGDRGNEKLFF; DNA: TGCAGCGTTGGGGACAGGGGAAATGAAAAACTGTTTTTT
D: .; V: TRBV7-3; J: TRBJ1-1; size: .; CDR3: CASSSPGGEAFF; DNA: TGTGCCAGCTCCTCTCCGGGGGGTGAAGCTTTCTTT
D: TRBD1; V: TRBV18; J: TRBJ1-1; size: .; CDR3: CASSPPVDRGLNTEAFF; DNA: TGTGCCAGCTCACCACCGGTGGACAGGGGGCTGAACACTGAAGCTTTCTTT
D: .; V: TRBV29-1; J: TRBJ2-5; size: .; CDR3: CSVQDSYSPKGDQYF; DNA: TGCAGCGTACAGGACTCCTATTCCCCCAAGGGGGACCAGTACTTC